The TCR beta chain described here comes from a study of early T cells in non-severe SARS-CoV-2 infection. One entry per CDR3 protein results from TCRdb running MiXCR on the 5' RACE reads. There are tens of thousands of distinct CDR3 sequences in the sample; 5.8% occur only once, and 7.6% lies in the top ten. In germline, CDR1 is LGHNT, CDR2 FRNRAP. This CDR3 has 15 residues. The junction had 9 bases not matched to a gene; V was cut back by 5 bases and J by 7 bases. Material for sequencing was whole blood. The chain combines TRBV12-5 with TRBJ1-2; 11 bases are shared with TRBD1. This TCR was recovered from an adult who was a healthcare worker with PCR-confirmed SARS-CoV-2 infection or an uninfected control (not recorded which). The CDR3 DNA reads TGTGCTAGTGGTACGCGGACAGGGGGCGGGATTGGCTACACCTTC. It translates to CASGTRTGGGIGYTF.